A selection of T cell receptor beta chains follows, all from one sample in a study of T cells in Graves' hyperthyroidism and ophthalmopathy. Using its own MiXCR run on the multiplex PCR reads, TCRdb lists one record per CDR3 protein. The sample consists of some 600,000 distinct CDR3 sequences, approximately 14% of them appearing once. The sequenced sample was blood. These receptor sequences come from a woman in her 30s with Graves' hyperthyroidism that later progressed to Graves' ophthalmopathy. Each CDR3 is given with its conserved first and last residue. The D gene is left open where the match is weak. The listing skips clone size in some rows; elsewhere it reads once, few, many or a size class.

clone_size	d_call	v_call	j_call	cdr3_aa	cdr3_nt
many	NA	TRBV7-2	TRBJ2-1	CASSPPPEEQQFF	TGTGCCAGCAGCCCTCCCCCAGAGGAGCAGCAGTTCTTC
NA	NA	TRBV18	TRBJ1-2	CASSKTEGGAIPGGYTF	TGTGCCAGCTCTAAAACCGAGGGGGGGGCGATCCCCGGCGGCTACACCTTC
NA	NA	TRBV12-3/TRBV12-4	TRBJ1-2	CASSPYGGTTDYGYTF	TGTGCCAGCAGTCCCTACGGGGGGACGACTGACTATGGCTACACCTTC
few	NA	TRBV6-1	TRBJ2-1	CASKVPGNPYNEQFF	TGTGCCAGCAAGGTGCCGGGGAATCCTTACAATGAGCAGTTCTTC
many	TRBD1	TRBV2	TRBJ2-1	CASSRQGEREQFF	TGTGCCAGCAGTCGACAGGGGGAGAGGGAGCAGTTCTTC
many	NA	TRBV5-4	TRBJ1-1	CASSSRQVWTENTEAFF	TGTGCCAGCAGCTCCCGACAGGTCTGGACGGAGAACACTGAAGCTTTCTTT
many	NA	TRBV19	TRBJ1-5	CATGVPSSGQPQHF	TGTGCCACCGGGGTGCCCTCGAGCGGTCAGCCCCAGCATTTT
many	NA	TRBV6-1	TRBJ2-2	CASREYRDNTGELFF	TGTGCCAGCAGAGAATACAGGGACAACACCGGGGAGCTGTTTTTT
many	TRBD1	TRBV20-1	TRBJ2-7	CSARQGAFDEQYF	TGCAGTGCTAGACAGGGGGCGTTCGACGAGCAGTACTTC
NA	TRBD1	TRBV5-1	TRBJ1-4	CASSSTGQGSNEKLFF	TGCGCCAGCAGCTCCACGGGACAGGGGAGTAATGAAAAACTGTTTTTT
few	NA	TRBV11-2	TRBJ2-1	CASSSQGFEQFF	TGTGCCAGCAGCTCACAGGGATTTGAGCAGTTCTTC
few	NA	TRBV5-6	TRBJ2-1	CASSQQLQGGSYNEQFF	TGTGCCAGCAGCCAACAACTTCAGGGGGGATCCTACAATGAGCAGTTCTTC
many	NA	TRBV30	TRBJ2-2	CAWTGSPNTGELFF	TGTGCCTGGACCGGGAGCCCGAACACCGGGGAGCTGTTTTTT
few	TRBD1	TRBV27	TRBJ1-5	CASSPYRGGGQPQHF	TGTGCCAGCAGTCCCTACAGGGGAGGGGGTCAGCCCCAGCATTTT
NA	NA	TRBV27	TRBJ1-2	CASSLGPYLGYTF	TGTGCCAGCAGTTTAGGCCCATATCTTGGCTACACCTTC
many	NA	TRBV9	TRBJ2-7	CASSARDLEGEQYF	TGTGCCAGCAGCGCCCGGGACCTGGAAGGAGAGCAGTACTTC
many	NA	TRBV20-1	TRBJ1-2	CSARDEGQKAYGYTF	TGCAGTGCTAGAGATGAGGGGCAGAAGGCTTATGGCTACACCTTC
many	NA	TRBV7-2	TRBJ2-1	CASPNEQFF	TGTGCCAGCCCAAATGAGCAGTTCTTC
few	TRBD2	TRBV5-1	TRBJ2-7	CASSPGTSGGSHEQYF	TGCGCCAGCAGCCCGGGGACTAGCGGAGGAAGCCACGAGCAGTACTTC
many	TRBD1	TRBV29-1	TRBJ1-1	CSVAGQEDTEAFF	TGCAGCGTCGCGGGACAGGAAGACACTGAAGCTTTCTTT
many	TRBD1	TRBV18	TRBJ2-5	CASSSLDRDATQYF	TGTGCCAGCTCATCCCTCGACAGGGACGCGACCCAGTACTTC
many	TRBD1	TRBV29-1	TRBJ1-1	CSVEQTGVGTEAFF	TGCAGCGTTGAACAGACAGGGGTAGGCACTGAAGCTTTCTTT